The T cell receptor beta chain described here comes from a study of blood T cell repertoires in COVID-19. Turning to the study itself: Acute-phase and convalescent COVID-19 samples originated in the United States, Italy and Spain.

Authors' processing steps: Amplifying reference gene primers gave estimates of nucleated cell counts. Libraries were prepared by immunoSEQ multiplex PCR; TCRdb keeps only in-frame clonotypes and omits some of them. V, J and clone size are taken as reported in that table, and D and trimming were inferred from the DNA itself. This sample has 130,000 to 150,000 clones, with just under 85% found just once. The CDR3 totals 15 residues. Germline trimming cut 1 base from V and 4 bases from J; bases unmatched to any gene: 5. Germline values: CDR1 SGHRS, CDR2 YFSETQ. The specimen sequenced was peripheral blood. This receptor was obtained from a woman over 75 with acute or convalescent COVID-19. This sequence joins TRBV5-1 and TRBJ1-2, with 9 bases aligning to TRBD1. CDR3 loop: CASSLTTGGSYGYTF. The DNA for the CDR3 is TGCGCCAGCAGCTTGACGACAGGGGGGAGCTATGGCTACACCTTC.